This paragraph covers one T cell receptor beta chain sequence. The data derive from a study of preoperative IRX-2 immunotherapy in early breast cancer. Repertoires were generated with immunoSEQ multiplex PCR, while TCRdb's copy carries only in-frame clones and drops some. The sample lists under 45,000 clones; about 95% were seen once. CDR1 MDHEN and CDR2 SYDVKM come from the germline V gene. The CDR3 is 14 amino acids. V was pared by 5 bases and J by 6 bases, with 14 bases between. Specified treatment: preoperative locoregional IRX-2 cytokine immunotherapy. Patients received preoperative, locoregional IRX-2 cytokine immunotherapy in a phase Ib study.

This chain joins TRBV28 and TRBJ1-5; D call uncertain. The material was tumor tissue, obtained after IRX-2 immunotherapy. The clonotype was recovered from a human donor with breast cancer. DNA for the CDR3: TGTGCCAGCAGTAAGGACCCCCGAGGTCAGCCCCAGCATTTT. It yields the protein CASSKDPRGQPQHF.